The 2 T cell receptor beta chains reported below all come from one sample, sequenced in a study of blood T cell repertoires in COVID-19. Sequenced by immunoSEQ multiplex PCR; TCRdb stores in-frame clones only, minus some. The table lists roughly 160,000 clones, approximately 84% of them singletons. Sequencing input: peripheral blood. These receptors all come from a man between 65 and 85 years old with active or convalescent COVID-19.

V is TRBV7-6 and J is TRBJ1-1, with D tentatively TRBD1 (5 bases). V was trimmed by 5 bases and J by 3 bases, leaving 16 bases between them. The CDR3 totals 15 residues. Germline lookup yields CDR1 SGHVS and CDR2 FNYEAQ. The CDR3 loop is CASSLTRATDTEAFF. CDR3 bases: TGTGCCAGCAGCCTAACCAGGGCTACGGACACTGAAGCTTTCTTT.

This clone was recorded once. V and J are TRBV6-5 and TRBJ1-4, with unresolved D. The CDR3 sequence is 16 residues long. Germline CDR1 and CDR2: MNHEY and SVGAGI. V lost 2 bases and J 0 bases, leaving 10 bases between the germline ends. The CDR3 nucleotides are TGTGCCAGCAGTTACGTCAGGCCAACAACTAATGAAAAACTGTTTTTT. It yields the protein CASSYVRPTTNEKLFF.